These T cell receptor beta chains were read from a single sample in a study of blood T cell repertoires in COVID-19. The method was immunoSEQ multiplex PCR; TCRdb's version includes in-frame clones alone and lacks a portion of them. The sample yields over 70,000 clones, less than 85% seen once. The sequencing sample was made of peripheral blood. The receptors were sampled from a man between 65 and 85 years old with acute or convalescent COVID-19. The CDR3 runs from the conserved cysteine through the conserved F or W. A D gene is named only where the DNA matches it firmly. Clone size is given for some rows only: seen once, a few or many times, or a class if the clone is expanded.

D | J | V | size | DNA | CDR3
NA | TRBJ1-2 | TRBV5-6 | NA | TGTGCCAGCAGCCAACAGAACGGGGGTGGCTACACCTTC | CASSQQNGGGYTF
NA | TRBJ2-5 | TRBV5-1 | NA | TGCGCCAGCAGCCCAACGGCTGTGGGGAGGCAAGAGACCCAGTACTTC | CASSPTAVGRQETQYF
NA | TRBJ1-2 | TRBV19 | NA | TGTGCCTCAGGGGAACCCGGCTTGAACATCAGAGGTGGCTACACCTTC | CASGEPGLNIRGGYTF
TRBD2 | TRBJ2-5 | TRBV4-2 | once | TGTGCCAGCAGCGCCCTTCGGGGGTTGCGGGGGGAATGGAAGACCCAGTACTTC | CASSALRGLRGEWKTQYF
TRBD1 | TRBJ2-2 | TRBV7-9 | few | TGTGCCAGCAGCTCCCGGGACAGGGTGGAGGAGCTGTTTTTT | CASSSRDRVEELFF
NA | TRBJ1-1 | TRBV2 | NA | TGTGCCAGCAGTGTTGAGGGGAACACTGAAGCTTTCTTT | CASSVEGNTEAFF
NA | TRBJ1-1 | TRBV19 | NA | TGTGCCAGTAGTATTCGGGGGGGCACTGAAGCTTTCTTT | CASSIRGGTEAFF
NA | TRBJ2-3 | TRBV9 | NA | TGTGCCAGCAGCGCAGGGGCTAGTCCCTATATGGATACGCAGTATTTT | CASSAGASPYMDTQYF
NA | TRBJ2-5 | TRBV12-5 | NA | TGTGCTAGTGCCCCTCCAGGGGTAAGGGAGAAGACCCAGTACTTC | CASAPPGVREKTQYF
TRBD1 | TRBJ1-1 | TRBV19 | NA | TGTGCCAGTAGTAGGGAGGCTCGGACAGGGGGGCCCCGGGGAACTGAAGCTTTCTTT | CASSREARTGGPRGTEAFF
TRBD2 | TRBJ2-3 | TRBV28 | NA | TGTGCCAGCAGTTCCGGGACTAGCGGGAGGGAGGGCACAGATACGCAGTATTTT | CASSSGTSGREGTDTQYF
TRBD1 | TRBJ2-3 | TRBV3-1/TRBV3-2 | once | TGTGCCAGCAGCGCGGGACAGGGGGTCACAGATACGCAGTATTTT | CASSAGQGVTDTQYF
NA | TRBJ2-7 | TRBV18 | NA | TGTGCCAGCTCGACGGACATTTCCTACGAGCAGTACTTC | CASSTDISYEQYF
TRBD1 | TRBJ1-4 | TRBV19 | once | TGTGCCAGTAGGGCGACAGGGGGCCGAGAAAAACTGTTTTTT | CASRATGGREKLFF
TRBD1 | TRBJ2-3 | TRBV10-1 | NA | TGCGCCAGCAGTGAGTCCGGACAGGGGGCGCGGGGTCCTCGCACAGATACGCAGTATTTT | CASSESGQGARGPRTDTQYF
NA | TRBJ1-3 | TRBV5-4 | few | TGTGCCAGCAGCCCCTCGGGGGGCGGAAACACCATATATTTT | CASSPSGGGNTIYF
NA | TRBJ2-1 | TRBV19 | NA | TGTGCCAGCGGGGTGTTTAGCTCCTACAATGAGCAGTTCTTC | CASGVFSSYNEQFF
TRBD1 | TRBJ1-1 | TRBV4-1 | NA | TGCGCCAGCAGCCACTTTAGGGGACAGCGGGCGAACACTGAAGCTTTCTTT | CASSHFRGQRANTEAFF
NA | TRBJ2-5 | TRBV3-1/TRBV3-2 | NA | TGTGCCAGCAGCCAGTCAGGGAGGGAGACCCAGTACTTC | CASSQSGRETQYF
TRBD1 | TRBJ2-1 | TRBV7-6 | NA | TGTGCCAGCAGCTTAAGTGACAGGGGTTACAATGAGCAGTTCTTC | CASSLSDRGYNEQFF
NA | TRBJ2-2 | TRBV6-4 | NA | TGTGCCAGCAGTGACTCGGCTAGTCCCGGGGAGCTGTTTTTT | CASSDSASPGELFF
TRBD1 | TRBJ2-3 | TRBV5-6 | NA | TGTGCCAGCACCGCCGGGACAGGGTACTCCCAAGCCACAGATACGCAGTATTTT | CASTAGTGYSQATDTQYF
NA | TRBJ2-1 | TRBV5-6 | NA | TGTGCCAGCAGTTTCACTAGATCTCCCTACAATGAGCAGTTCTTC | CASSFTRSPYNEQFF
TRBD1 | TRBJ2-7 | TRBV5-4 | once | TGTGCCAGCAGCTTGGCGGTGCAGGGGGTCTACGAGCAGTACTTC | CASSLAVQGVYEQYF
TRBD1 | TRBJ2-5 | TRBV2 | NA | TGTGCCAGCAGTATGGACAGGGGACAAGAGACCCAGTACTTC | CASSMDRGQETQYF
NA | TRBJ1-6 | TRBV6-5 | once | TGTGCCAGCAGTCTTACAGGGATGGGTTCACCCCTCCACTTT | CASSLTGMGSPLHF
NA | TRBJ1-3 | TRBV6-5 | NA | TGTGCCAGCAGTTACTCGATAGGGAGCTCTGGAAACACCATATATTTT | CASSYSIGSSGNTIYF
NA | TRBJ1-1 | TRBV11-2 | NA | TGTGCCAGCAGCTTAGTGGAGGGTACTGAAGCTTTCTTT | CASSLVEGTEAFF
NA | TRBJ1-6 | TRBV6-5 | once | TGTGCCAGCAGTTCAGGACAGCAACGTAATTCACCCCTCCACTTT | CASSSGQQRNSPLHF
NA | TRBJ2-2 | TRBV7-3 | few | TGTGCCAGCAGAGCGTCCTCCCTTAACACCGGGGAGCTGTTTTTT | CASRASSLNTGELFF
TRBD1 | TRBJ2-2 | TRBV2 | NA | TGTGCCAGCAGACCGGGACAGGGCGCCGGGGAGCTGTTTTTT | CASRPGQGAGELFF
TRBD2 | TRBJ2-3 | TRBV29-1 | NA | TGCAGCGTTGAAGGAGATAGCCTAGCGGGCCCGACAGATACGCAGTATTTT | CSVEGDSLAGPTDTQYF
TRBD1 | TRBJ1-5 | TRBV6-5 | NA | TGTGCCAGCATTACAGGGGGGGGGAGCAATCAGCCCCAGCATTTT | CASITGGGSNQPQHF
NA | TRBJ1-5 | TRBV18 | NA | TGTGCCAGCTCTTCAGGGTTGGATCAGCCCCAGCATTTT | CASSSGLDQPQHF
NA | TRBJ1-1 | TRBV18 | NA | TGTGCCAGCTCACCAGGGAGGGACACTGAAGCTTTCTTT | CASSPGRDTEAFF
NA | TRBJ2-3 | TRBV27 | NA | TGTGCCAGCAGTTCTCTAGCGTTGCATGGAGATACGCAGTATTTT | CASSSLALHGDTQYF
NA | TRBJ1-1 | TRBV9 | few | TGTGCCAGCAGCGAGGACAGCGGAAACACTGAAGCTTTCTTT | CASSEDSGNTEAFF
TRBD1 | TRBJ1-4 | TRBV7-9 | NA | TGTGCCAGCACAGGGGGCACCCGGGAAAAACTGTTTTTT | CASTGGTREKLFF
TRBD1 | TRBJ2-1 | TRBV7-8 | NA | TGTGCCAGCAGCGTTCGACAGGGGGCTGGCTACAATGAGCAGTTCTTC | CASSVRQGAGYNEQFF
NA | TRBJ2-1 | TRBV24-1 | NA | TGTGCCACCAGTGATCGTCAACCGGCGGGGGCGAACAATGAGCAGTTCTTC | CATSDRQPAGANNEQFF
NA | TRBJ1-2 | TRBV5-1 | NA | TGCGCCAGCCGGGGGATGGGGGCTAACTATGGCTACACCTTC | CASRGMGANYGYTF
TRBD1 | TRBJ2-7 | TRBV11-2 | NA | TGTGCCAGCAGCTTATGGACAGGGGTAGGCTACGAGCAGTACTTC | CASSLWTGVGYEQYF
NA | TRBJ2-1 | TRBV28 | NA | TGTGCCAGCAGTTCCATCGACTTAAACAATGAGCAGTTCTTC | CASSSIDLNNEQFF
TRBD1 | TRBJ1-5 | TRBV16 | NA | TGTGCCAGCAGCTCGGACAGGGTCCTCAATCAGCCCCAGCATTTT | CASSSDRVLNQPQHF
NA | TRBJ1-2 | TRBV5-1 | few | TGCGCCAGCAGCTTGGAGAAAGGGGTTGGGGATGGCTACACCTTC | CASSLEKGVGDGYTF
NA | TRBJ1-2 | TRBV5-5 | NA | TGTGCCAGCAGCTTTAAGTCAGGGCCGAACTATGGCTACACCTTC | CASSFKSGPNYGYTF
NA | TRBJ1-2 | TRBV6-5 | NA | TGTGCCAGCAGACAATTTAATCGCGGTAACTATGGCTACACCTTC | CASRQFNRGNYGYTF
TRBD1 | TRBJ2-4 | TRBV4-1 | once | TGCGCCAGCAGCCAAGATAACAGGGGGCACTCTTTGGACATTCAGTACTTC | CASSQDNRGHSLDIQYF
TRBD2 | TRBJ2-1 | TRBV3-1/TRBV3-2 | NA | TGTGCCAGCAGCCAAGGTGGGACTAGCGGGAGGGGTGAGCAGTTCTTC | CASSQGGTSGRGEQFF